There are many counts of the clone carrying this T cell receptor beta chain. Its target is unknown. This sample was taken from a study of CD8+CD57+ T cells in acquired aplastic anemia. Study-level background: CD4+ cell libraries from healthy donors averaged roughly 10 million reads. Overall study results and limits: About 29 sequences, all CD8+ CDR3, were shared between patients and controls.

Genomic DNA templated the TCR beta VDJ and CDR3 profiling. TCRdb passed the reads through MiXCR, listing each CDR3 protein once. The profile shows about 180,000 distinct CDR3 sequences, around 45% of them singletons. The specimen was sorted CD4+, CD8+, or CD8+CD57+ T cells (not recorded which) from PBMCs. This clonotype was sampled from a human donor in good health.

CDR3 amino acids: CATSNGTAAYEQYF. The CDR3 DNA follows: TGTGCCACCAGCAATGGGACCGCCGCCTACGAGCAGTACTTC. The rearrangement uses TRBV15 and TRBJ2-7; D tentatively fits TRBD1 or TRBD2 (5 bases each). Trimming stripped 4 bases from V and 2 bases from J, with 12 bases between. In germline, CDR1 is LNHNV, CDR2 YYDKDF (reference sequence). The CDR3 spans 14 residues.